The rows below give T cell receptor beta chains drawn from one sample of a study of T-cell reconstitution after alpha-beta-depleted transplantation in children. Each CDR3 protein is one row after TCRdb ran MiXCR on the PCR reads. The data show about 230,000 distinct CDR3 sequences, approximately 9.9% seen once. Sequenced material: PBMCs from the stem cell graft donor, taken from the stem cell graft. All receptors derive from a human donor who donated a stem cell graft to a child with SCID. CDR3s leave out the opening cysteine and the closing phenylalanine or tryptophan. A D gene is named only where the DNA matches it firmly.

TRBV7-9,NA,ASSLQGDTQY
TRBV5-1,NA,ASSPARTEDTEAF
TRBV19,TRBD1,ASSIDQFFTSGTGGTNYGYT
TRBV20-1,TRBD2,SAERGLAADSYNEQF
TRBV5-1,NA,ASSLEWDTDTQY
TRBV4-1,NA,ASSQVGISGANVLT
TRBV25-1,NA,ASSESGQTNEKLF
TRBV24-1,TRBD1,ATSEAPGQGGWETQY
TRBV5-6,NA,ASSGALVSPNTGELF
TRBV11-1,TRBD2,ASSSPYSGGAFPTDTQY
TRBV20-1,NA,SCGLGPDQPQH
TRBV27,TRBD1,ASTQQGEKKLF
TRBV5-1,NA,ASSSGAGGTTDTQY
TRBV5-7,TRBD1,ASSLEGQGLYQETQY
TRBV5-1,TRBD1,ASSVLSPGQGFGSPLH
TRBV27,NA,ASSTHPPYEQY
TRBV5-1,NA,ASSFQGYEQY
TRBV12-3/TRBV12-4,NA,ASTKRRTDNYNEQF
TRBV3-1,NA,ASSQAGYEQY
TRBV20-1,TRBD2,SARASGGSSYNEQF
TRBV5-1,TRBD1,ASSRDRGPAYGYT
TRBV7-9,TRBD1,ASSQRQGYTGELF
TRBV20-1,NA,SARNPANTGELF
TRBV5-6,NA,ASHAQGPYEQY
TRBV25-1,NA,ASSPRQYNSPLH
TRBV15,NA,ATSRDRGRPYEQY
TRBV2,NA,ASSERPGHRMDT
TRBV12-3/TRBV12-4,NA,ASSLGQGHPLRETQY
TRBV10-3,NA,AISWGGPTDTQY
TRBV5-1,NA,ASSSVRNYDTGELF
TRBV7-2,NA,ASSLVWAGVYGYT
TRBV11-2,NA,ASSPIRGQETQY
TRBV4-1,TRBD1,ASSQRQGVVKLF
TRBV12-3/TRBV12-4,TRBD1,ASTGDRVWVGYT
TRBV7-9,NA,ASSLNRNEQY
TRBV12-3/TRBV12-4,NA,ASSQNSGNTIY
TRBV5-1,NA,ASSLEQPQETQY
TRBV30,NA,AWSGWGQGENEQF